Each of the 8 T cell receptor beta chains below was sequenced from the same sample in a study of shared clonotypes between healthy human individuals (dated by TCRdb to 2019 to 2021). CD8 naive samples consisted of CD45RO-negative cells that were positively selected for CCR7, yielding a CD45RA+CCR7+ population without TemRA cells. Library prep was done by the immunoSEQ multiplex PCR assay. This is the immuneACCESS table as TCRdb keeps it, with only in-frame sequences that have V and J called. A part of the clones is gone; compared with another copy, unresolved V genes explain less than half, and the rest is unexplained. The sample profile shows some 2.1 million clones; around 96% of them were found once. In total, the top ten clones hold 1% to 1.3% of the sample. The sequenced sample consisted of naive CD8+ T cells sorted from blood. The cell subset or site tag for this specimen amounts to: CD45RA+CCR7+. Receptor source: a man younger than 35 in good health.

This clone has a single count. This chain connects TRBV18 to TRBJ1-3; D not certain. CDR1 and CDR2 from the germline V gene are KGHSH and LQKENI. CDR3 size: 16 residues. V was shortened by 1 base and J by 0 bases, with 10 bases between the two germline ends. Written as DNA, the CDR3 is TGTGCCAGCTCACCACTATGGGAAAGCTCTGGAAACACCATATATTTT. Its translation: CASSPLWESSGNTIYF.

The chain employs TRBV19 and TRBJ1-2; 7 bases match TRBD1. The CDR3 totals 15 residues. Germline CDR1 reads LNHDA; CDR2 reads SQIVND (reference sequence). Trimming cost V 2 bases and J 12 bases; bases outside gene matches: 15. The CDR3, as DNA: TGTGCCAGTAGTATAAACGGACAGGAGGCGTCCCAAGACACCTTC. It encodes CASSINGQEASQDTF.

V and J are TRBV7-9 and TRBJ2-5, with a tentative D call TRBD1 (5 bases). V was shortened by 7 bases and J by 5 bases, with 20 bases between the two germline ends. The CDR3 contains 15 residues. The germline gives CDR1 SEHNR, CDR2 FQNEAQ (reference sequence). CDR3 sequence reads: CASTPTRQPLETQYF. The CDR3 bases are TGTGCCAGCACCCCGACCCGACAGCCTTTGGAGACCCAGTACTTC.

The chain couples TRBV11-3 to TRBJ2-2; D uncertain. The CDR3 spans 13 residues. Per the germline V gene, CDR1 is SGHNT and CDR2 is YENEEA. V shed 6 bases and J shed 5 bases, with 10 bases lying between them. The CDR3 protein is CASSEVPTGELFF. CDR3 DNA sequence: TGTGCCAGCAGTGAGGTTCCTACCGGGGAGCTGTTTTTT. Filled out from reference TRBV11-3 and TRBJ2-2, the complete variable domain reads EAGVVQSPRYKIIEKKQPVAFWCNPISGHNTLYWYLQNLGQGPELLIRYENEEAVDDSQLPKDRFSAERLKGVDSTLKIQPAELGDSAVYLCASSEVPTGELFFGEGSRLTVL.

The chain combines TRBV4-2 with TRBJ1-2; D not resolved. CDR3 size: 15 residues. The germline gives CDR1 LGHNA, CDR2 YNFKEQ. Trimming removed 9 bases from V and 0 bases from J, with 17 bases in between. CDR3 sequence: CASYEAGRSNYGYTF. As DNA, the CDR3 is TGTGCCAGTTACGAAGCCGGACGGTCTAACTATGGCTACACCTTC.

The CDR3 region has the DNA TGTGCCAGCAGTTTAGATCGGTTAAGTGAAAAACTGTTTTTT. As protein: CASSLDRLSEKLFF. The V gene is TRBV27, the J gene TRBJ1-4; no reliable D call. This CDR3 region has 14 residues. The ends were cut back, 2 bases at V and 7 bases at J, with 11 bases in the middle. Germline V lookup: CDR1 MNHEY, CDR2 SMNVEV (reference sequence).

The rearrangement uses TRBV27 and TRBJ1-6; the match to TRBD1 covers 10 bases. The CDR3 runs to 15 residues. V shed 8 bases and J 9 bases; nucleotides not matched to a gene: 10. Germline V gives CDR1 MNHEY, CDR2 SMNVEV (reference sequence). DNA of the CDR3: TGTGCCAGCGGTGGGGGAGGGACAGGGGCTTCACCCCTCCACTTT. It specifies CASGGGGTGASPLHF.

The genes are TRBV7-2 and TRBJ2-1; D ambiguous. Trimming pared 3 bases from V and 6 bases from J, leaving 9 bases between. In germline, CDR1 is SGHTA, CDR2 FQGNSA. The length of the CDR3 is 13 residues. CDR3 nucleotide sequence: TGTGCCAGCAGCTTTCGGAGCCGCAATGAGCAGTTCTTC. It is translated as CASSFRSRNEQFF.